This T cell receptor beta chain was sequenced in a study of blood T cell repertoires in COVID-19. This CDR3 has 16 amino acids. With 0 bases removed from V and 1 base from J, the gap between germline ends came to 11 bases. CDR1 is MRHNA and CDR2 is SNTAGT in the germline V gene. As originally analysed: Reference gene primer amplification gave estimated nucleated cell counts. Clones were sequenced by immunoSEQ multiplex PCR, and TCRdb holds only the in-frame ones, with some missing. Clonal size and the V and J genes are those of that table, whereas D and trimming came from the DNA. The table lists about 260,000 clones, approximately 86% of them singletons.

The source of this sequence is a man between 25 and 39 years old with active or convalescent COVID-19. The sequenced sample consisted of peripheral blood. The chain links TRBV6-4 to TRBJ2-3; D is possibly TRBD2 (6 bases). The CDR3 protein is CASSDSRRGGTDTQYF. DNA of the CDR3: TGTGCCAGCAGTGACTCGAGGCGGGGAGGCACAGATACGCAGTATTTT.